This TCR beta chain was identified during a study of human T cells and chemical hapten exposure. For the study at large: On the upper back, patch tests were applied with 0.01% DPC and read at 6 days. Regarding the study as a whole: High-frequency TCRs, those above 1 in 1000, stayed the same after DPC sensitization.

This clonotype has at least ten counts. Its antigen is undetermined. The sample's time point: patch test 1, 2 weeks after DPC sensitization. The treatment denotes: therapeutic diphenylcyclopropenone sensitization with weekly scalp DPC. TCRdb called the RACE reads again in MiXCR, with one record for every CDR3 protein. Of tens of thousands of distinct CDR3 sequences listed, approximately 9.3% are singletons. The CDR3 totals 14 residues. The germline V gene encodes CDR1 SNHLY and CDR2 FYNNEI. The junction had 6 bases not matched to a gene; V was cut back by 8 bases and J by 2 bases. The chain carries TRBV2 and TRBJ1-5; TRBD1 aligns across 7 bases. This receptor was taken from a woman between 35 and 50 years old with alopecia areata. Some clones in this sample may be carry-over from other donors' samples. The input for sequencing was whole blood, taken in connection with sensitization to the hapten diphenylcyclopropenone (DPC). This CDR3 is CASGGGQGNQPQHF. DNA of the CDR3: TGTGCCAGCGGGGGAGGACAGGGCAATCAGCCCCAGCATTTT.